Shown below are 11 T cell receptor beta chains from a single sample sequenced in a study of shared clonotypes between healthy human individuals. This table comes from immunoSEQ multiplex PCR, and its TCRdb copy is limited to in-frame clones, with some not included. This table has 2 million to 2.5 million clones, approximately 96% appearing once. The sample was naive CD4+ T cells sorted from blood. Subset in this sample: CD45RA+ positively selected. The origin of the receptors is a man younger than 35 in good health.

The V call is TRBV19, the J call TRBJ2-2; D unresolved. This CDR3 has 15 amino acids. V lost 3 bases, J lost 4 bases, and 12 bases lay in between. Germline V gene lookup returns CDR1 LNHDA and CDR2 SQIVND (reference sequence). CDR3 sequence (DNA): TGTGCCAGTAGTATCGTGCAGGCAGGCACCGGGGAGCTGTTTTTT. It translates to CASSIVQAGTGELFF.

The V and J genes are TRBV5-1 and TRBJ2-5, with 7 bases matching TRBD2. V was pared by 0 bases and J by 2 bases, with 10 bases of the junction left unmatched. Germline V lookup: CDR1 SGHRS, CDR2 YFSETQ. The CDR3 has 17 amino acids. CDR3 nucleotide sequence: TGCGCCAGCAGCTTGGAACCTAGGGCGGGAGCTCAAGAGACCCAGTACTTC. Translation gives CASSLEPRAGAQETQYF.

The rearrangement joins TRBV10-3 to TRBJ1-6; D gene ambiguous. Trimming cost V 4 bases and J 5 bases, with 9 bases left between them. The germline V gene encodes CDR1 ENHRY and CDR2 SYGVKD. CDR3 size: 14 residues. The CDR3 region is CAISALQNNSPLHF. CDR3 coding DNA: TGTGCCATCAGTGCGTTGCAGAATAATTCACCCCTCCACTTT.

A remark on this clone: This sample also contains other DNA sequences that code for the same CDR3. The J gene is TRBJ1-2, the V gene TRBV30; D gene uncertain. Trimming took off 1 base at V and 2 bases at J, with 5 bases between the two ends. The CDR3 runs 12 residues. Germline CDR1 reads GTSNPN; CDR2 reads SVGIG (reference sequence). CDR3 nucleotide sequence: TGTGCCTGGAGTGAGGGAAACTATGGCTACACCTTC. This encodes CAWSEGNYGYTF.

As for this clone: The same CDR3 can be traced to other DNA sequences in this sample. V is TRBV7-2 and J is TRBJ2-1; D could derive from TRBD1 or TRBD2 (5 bases each). CDR3 length equals 14 residues. The germline V gene encodes CDR1 SGHTA and CDR2 FQGNSA. With 5 bases removed from V and 2 bases from J, the gap between germline ends came to 10 bases. In nucleotides, the CDR3 is TGTGCCAGCAGCCCACGAGGGGCCTACAATGAGCAGTTCTTC. As protein: CASSPRGAYNEQFF.

The gene calls are TRBV2 and TRBJ2-1, with unresolved D. V was trimmed by 3 bases and J by 7 bases, leaving 7 bases between them. Germline V CDR1 and CDR2: SNHLY, FYNNEI. This CDR3 has 12 residues. The CDR3 bases are TGTGCCAGCAGTGACTCTTTAAATGAGCAGTTCTTC. Translation: CASSDSLNEQFF.

Worth noting for this clone: The same CDR3 also results from other DNA sequences found in this sample. The genes are TRBV7-3 and TRBJ1-1; 8 bases are a match to TRBD1. CDR1 SGHTA and CDR2 FQGTGA come from the germline V gene. J gave up 5 bases and V 4 bases, and 3 bases lay outside the gene matches. This CDR3 is built from 13 residues. CDR3: CASSSDRGTEAFF. The CDR3 region has the DNA TGTGCCAGCAGCTCAGACAGGGGAACTGAAGCTTTCTTT.

The CDR3 loop reads CASSGHREGLNEAFF. CDR3 DNA: TGTGCCAGCAGTGGACACAGGGAGGGTTTGAATGAAGCTTTCTTT. The rearrangement uses TRBV2 and TRBJ1-1; D may be TRBD1 (6 bases). Germline V gene data show CDR1 as SNHLY and CDR2 as FYNNEI. V dropped 4 bases and J dropped 7 bases, with 19 bases sitting between them. The CDR3 extends over 15 amino acids.

The genes are TRBV29-1 and TRBJ2-1; no clear D. CDR3 length: 12 amino acids. Germline CDR1 and CDR2: SQVTM and ANQGSEA. Trimming took 2 bases from V and 9 from J, leaving 11 bases between them. For the CDR3, the DNA is TGCAGCGTTGAATTGGCGTGGGGTGAGCAGTTCTTC. Protein sequence: CSVELAWGEQFF.

V gene TRBV5-4 combines with J gene TRBJ2-7; 8 bases line up with TRBD1. J lost 0 bases, V lost 5 bases, and 7 bases had no gene match. This CDR3 spans 15 amino acids. Germline V CDR1 and CDR2: SGHNT, YYREEE (reference sequence). The CDR3 region has the DNA TGTGCCAGCAGAGACGGACAGGGCAACTCCTACGAGCAGTACTTC. Amino acids: CASRDGQGNSYEQYF.

The chain couples TRBV6-1 to TRBJ2-2; D may be TRBD1 or TRBD2 (7 bases each). Trimming took 2 bases from V and 5 from J, leaving 9 bases between them. Germline values: CDR1 MNHNS, CDR2 SASEGT. The CDR3 is made up of 14 amino acids. The CDR3 nucleotides are TGTGCCAGCAGTGAACAGGGGGGGACCGGGGAGCTGTTTTTT. Translation: CASSEQGGTGELFF.